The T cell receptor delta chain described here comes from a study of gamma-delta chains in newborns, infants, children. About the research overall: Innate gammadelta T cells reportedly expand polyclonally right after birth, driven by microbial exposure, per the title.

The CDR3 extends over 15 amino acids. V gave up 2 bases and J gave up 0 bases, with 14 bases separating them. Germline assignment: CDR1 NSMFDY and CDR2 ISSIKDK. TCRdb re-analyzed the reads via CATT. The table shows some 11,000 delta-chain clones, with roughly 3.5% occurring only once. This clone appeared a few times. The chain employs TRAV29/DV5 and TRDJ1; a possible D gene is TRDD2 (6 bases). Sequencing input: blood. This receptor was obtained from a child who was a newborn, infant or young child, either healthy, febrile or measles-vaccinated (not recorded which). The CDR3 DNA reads TGTGCAGCAAGGTTCCTAGGGGGTGACACCGATAAACTCATCTTT. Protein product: CAARFLGGDTDKLIF.